This TCR beta chain emerged from a study of T cell repertoires in cytomegalovirus infection. At the level of the study: Matching HLA type and CMV infection were both indicated by public TCR beta signatures.

On this clonotype itself: This CDR3 fails to terminate in the conserved phenylalanine or tryptophan, so it likely reflects a read error.

TCRdb reprocessed the reads with MiXCR, giving one entry per CDR3 protein. The data contain some 440,000 distinct CDR3 sequences, about a third of them singletons. From germline, CDR1 is LGHNA and CDR2 YSLEER. CDR3 length: 16 amino acids. This clonotype was obtained from a human donor in good health (CMV status not recorded). Some clones in this sample may be carry-over from other donors' samples. Specimen: PBMCs. The chain has TRBV4-3 and TRBJ1-6; 10 nucleotides agree with TRBD1. As DNA, the CDR3 is TGCGCCAGCAGCGGGACAGGGGTGTCCTATAATTCGCCCCTCCACTAT. Translating gives CASSGTGVSYNSPLHY.